This T cell receptor beta chain is drawn from a study of blood T cell repertoires in COVID-19. Study overall: Whether acute or convalescent, the COVID-19 samples came from the United States, Italy and Spain.

The V gene lost 1 base and the J gene lost 0 bases, with 6 bases spanning the gap. The CDR3 totals 15 residues. In germline, CDR1 is SGHAT, CDR2 FQNNGV. Sequenced by immunoSEQ multiplex PCR; TCRdb stores in-frame clones only, minus some. The sample lists about 260,000 clones; 75% to 95% were seen once. It was within 2 weeks before study entry that exposed participants met a COVID-19 case. The TCR sequence derives from a man aged 40-49 years who had been exposed to COVID-19. Sequencing was done on a sample of PBMCs or T cells enriched from blood (not recorded which). The chain joins TRBV11-2 to TRBJ2-2; perhaps TRBD2 as D (5 bases). CDR3 in amino acids: CASSLVLANTGELFF. CDR3 DNA: TGTGCCAGCAGCTTAGTACTAGCGAACACCGGGGAGCTGTTTTTT.